A selection of T cell receptor beta chains follows, all from one sample in a study of blood T cell repertoires in COVID-19. TCRdb keeps only in-frame clones here, not all; method: immunoSEQ multiplex PCR. The repertoire holds around 140,000 clones, with 80% to 85% as singletons. The sequencing input was peripheral blood. Receptor source: a man in his fifties or sixties with acute or convalescent COVID-19. Both conserved end residues are part of each CDR3. The order of the fields is V gene, clone size, CDR3 length, CDR3 protein. Not every row has a clone size; where given, it reads once, few, many or a size class.

TRBV6-4	.	18	CASSASGGAGGPFNEQFF
TRBV18	.	17	CASSPGLAGGAYNEQFF
TRBV6-5	few	15	CASEGADRASNEQFF
TRBV6-5	.	14	CASVEGAINYGYTF
TRBV27	.	13	CASSFLLNTEAFF
TRBV11-3	few	14	CASEDRKGGNEQFF
TRBV5-1	.	15	CASAEGLATTDTQYF
TRBV3-1/TRBV3-2	.	18	CASSPAFAGVSPYNEQFF
TRBV6-5	.	12	CASNDRVYGYTF
TRBV7-3	few	16	CASSSDRDSGANVLTF
TRBV15	.	15	CATSGGHSSNYGYTF